The TCR beta chain under discussion was sequenced for a study of CD4+ T cells in melanoma. Study-level findings and limits: Neoantigen-specific CD4+ T cells in melanoma reportedly had diverse differentiation states. A reported correlation linked neoantigen-specific CD4+ T cells to CD8+, macrophage and B cell function.

Repertoires were generated with immunoSEQ multiplex PCR, while TCRdb's copy carries only in-frame clones and drops some. The repertoire holds 17,000 or so clones, 81% seen once, with approximately 5.6% in the top ten. This clone was counted between two and nine times. Its antigen remains unidentified. CDR1 and CDR2 from the germline V gene are SGHKS and YYEKEE (reference sequence). There are 14 residues in the CDR3. V was clipped by 2 bases and J by 10 bases, with 18 bases between them. The sequenced sample was cells from a culture (not recorded whether cultured in vitro). The chain links TRBV5-5 to TRBJ1-1, with D possibly TRBD1 on 5 matching bases. This sequence was found in a human donor with melanoma. The CDR3 loop reads CASSFGQGGYGAFF. The CDR3 DNA reads TGTGCCAGCAGCTTTGGCCAGGGAGGGTACGGAGCTTTCTTT.